These 21 T cell receptor beta chains came from one sample sequenced in a study of blood T cell repertoires in COVID-19. The protocol was immunoSEQ multiplex PCR, while the TCRdb copy is restricted to in-frame clones and leaves out a portion. The table has about 140,000 clones, 84% seen once; the top ten hold 40% to 55%. The sequencing sample was made of peripheral blood. All receptors derive from a human donor in a cohort sampled during active COVID-19.

The rearrangement uses TRBV5-4 and TRBJ1-1; D not certain. Germline lookup yields CDR1 SGHNT and CDR2 YYREEE (reference sequence). The germline V and J ends were trimmed by 2 bases and 7 bases, with 9 bases remaining between them. The CDR3 loop spans 12 amino acids. CDR3 nucleotides: TGTGCCAGCAGCTTCGAGGGAGTTGAAGCTTTCTTT. Translation gives CASSFEGVEAFF.

The J gene is TRBJ1-1, the V gene TRBV6-5; possibly TRBD1 for D (5 bases). The CDR3 has 14 amino acids. Trimming pared 6 bases from V and 5 bases from J, leaving 16 bases between. The germline CDR1 and CDR2 sequences are MNHEY and SVGAGI. The CDR3 DNA follows: TGTGCCAGCAGACCTCCGGGGGACGGGACTGAAGCTTTCTTT. Its protein is CASRPPGDGTEAFF.

The J gene is TRBJ2-3, the V gene TRBV24-1, with TRBD1 identical over 8 bases. There are 16 residues in the CDR3. Germline CDR1 reads KGHDR; CDR2 reads SFDVKD. Trimming cost V 5 bases and J 3 bases; bases outside gene matches: 9. The CDR3, as DNA: TGTGCCACCAGTGTTGGCGACAGGGGCCGTACAGATACGCAGTATTTT. Translated, it gives CATSVGDRGRTDTQYF.

The chain links TRBV6-2 or TRBV6-3 to TRBJ1-1; a weak D match, TRBD1 (5 bases). CDR3 size: 14 residues. Looked up from germline, CDR1 is MNHEY and CDR2 is SVGEGT. Trimming shortened V by 0 bases and J by 5 bases, and 10 bases separated the two germline ends. The CDR3 coding sequence is TGTGCCAGCAGTTACTCGTCGGGGGGTACTGAAGCTTTCTTT. Amino acid sequence: CASSYSSGGTEAFF.

This clone was observed a handful of times. The chain uses TRBV24-1 and TRBJ1-1; D is possibly TRBD1 (5 bases). Germline CDR1 and CDR2: KGHDR and SFDVKD. V lost 2 bases, J lost 7 bases, and 19 bases lay in between. The CDR3 sequence is 16 residues long. In nucleotides, the CDR3 is TGTGCCACCAGTGATTCTTCGACAGTGGGGGAGGTTGAAGCTTTCTTT. Amino acids: CATSDSSTVGEVEAFF.

This clone showed up just a few times. The genes are TRBV7-2 and TRBJ2-3; tentative D call: TRBD1 (5 bases). V lost 1 base to trimming and J lost 3 bases, with 11 bases between them. The V gene's germline CDR1 is SGHTA and CDR2 FQGNSA. The CDR3 length is 15 residues. CDR3 DNA: TGTGCCAGCAGCTTAGTAGGGGTTATGACAGATACGCAGTATTTT. Its translation is CASSLVGVMTDTQYF.

The genes are TRBV5-5 and TRBJ1-1, with D maybe TRBD1 (5 bases). In germline, CDR1 is SGHKS, CDR2 YYEKEE (reference sequence). The ends were cut back, 2 bases at V and 4 bases at J, with 15 bases in the middle. CDR3 length: 15 residues. The CDR3 nucleotides read TGTGCCAGCAGCTTCAGGGAGGGAAGGGGCACTGAAGCTTTCTTT. It is translated as CASSFREGRGTEAFF.

The chain recombines TRBV2 with TRBJ1-2; a possible D gene is TRBD1 (5 bases). The CDR3 has 12 residues. V was pared by 4 bases and J by 8 bases, with 11 bases between. Germline V gives CDR1 SNHLY, CDR2 FYNNEI. For the CDR3, the DNA is TGTGCCAGCAGTGGAGCGGGGGGGGGCTACACCTTC. Translating it yields CASSGAGGGYTF.

J is TRBJ2-1 and V is TRBV7-2, with 10 bases matching TRBD2. V lost 3 bases to trimming and J lost 7 bases; unmatched junction nucleotides: 6. CDR3 length: 15 residues. Germline-derived CDR1 and CDR2 are SGHTA and FQGNSA. In nucleotides, the CDR3 is TGTGCCAGCAGCTTCGAGCGGGGGGGCCCGAATGAGCAGTTCTTC. This gives the protein CASSFERGGPNEQFF.

This sequence joins TRBV5-4 and TRBJ2-3; D remains unclear. Trimming removed 4 bases at V and 0 bases at J, with 12 bases between. The CDR3 runs 15 residues. CDR1 is SGHNT, CDR2 YYREEE, per germline (reference sequence). CDR3 in DNA: TGTGCCAGCAGCCAGACATCCTCTAGCACAGATACGCAGTATTTT. Amino acids: CASSQTSSSTDTQYF.

This clone appeared a few times. CDR3 protein: CASSLVLGQGRTNSPLHF. The CDR3 DNA is TGTGCCAGCAGCTTAGTCTTGGGACAGGGGCGTACTAATTCACCCCTCCACTTT. The J gene is TRBJ1-6, the V gene TRBV7-9, with 10 bases fitting TRBD1. The CDR3 has 18 residues. The V gene's germline CDR1 is SEHNR and CDR2 FQNEAQ (reference sequence). With 1 base clipped from V and 6 bases from J, the junction kept 9 bases outside the gene matches.

J is TRBJ2-3 and V is TRBV5-1; 11 bases line up with TRBD2. Germline V lookup: CDR1 SGHRS, CDR2 YFSETQ. The CDR3 runs to 15 residues. The J segment lost 4 bases and the V segment lost 5 bases, leaving 6 bases of the junction unmatched. The CDR3 bases are TGCGCCAGCAGGATTAGCGGGGGGGCTTCAGATACGCAGTATTTT. Its translation: CASRISGGASDTQYF.

V usage is TRBV19 and J usage is TRBJ1-5; 10 nucleotides agree with TRBD1. The CDR3 is made up of 15 amino acids. The V gene's germline CDR1 is LNHDA and CDR2 SQIVND (reference sequence). V dropped 5 bases and J dropped 6; count of bases not matched to a gene: 7. The CDR3 nucleotides read TGTGCCAGTAGTGCGACAGGGGGCGAGAGTCAGCCCCAGCATTTT. Encoded protein: CASSATGGESQPQHF.

V is TRBV6-1 and J is TRBJ1-5; TRBD1 matches at 10 bases. This CDR3 is built from 17 residues. Germline V CDR1 and CDR2: MNHNS, SASEGT. V was pared by 4 bases and J by 4 bases, with 10 bases of the junction left unmatched. CDR3 in amino acids: CASSADRDRGGNQPQHF. In DNA form, the CDR3 reads TGTGCCAGCAGTGCCGACCGGGACAGGGGTGGGAATCAGCCCCAGCATTTT.

This clone was seen only a few times. V and J are TRBV19 and TRBJ1-3, with D perhaps TRBD1 (6 bases). The V gene lost 3 bases and the J gene lost 0 bases, with 9 bases spanning the gap. Germline-derived CDR1 and CDR2 are LNHDA and SQIVND (reference sequence). This CDR3 spans 15 amino acids. The CDR3 region is CASSIDRSSGNTIYF. Here the CDR3 DNA reads TGTGCCAGTAGTATTGACAGGAGCTCTGGAAACACCATATATTTT. The variable domain in full, with the rest retrieved from reference TRBV19 and TRBJ1-3, is DGGITQSPKYLFRKEGQNVTLSCEQNLNHDAMYWYRQDPGQGLRLIYYSQIVNDFQKGDIAEGYSVSREKKESFPLTVTSAQKNPTAFYLCASSIDRSSGNTIYFGEGSWLTVV.

This clone showed up just once. The rearrangement joins TRBV4-3 to TRBJ2-1; 16 bases match TRBD2. CDR1 is LGHNA and CDR2 is YSLEER in the germline V gene. CDR3 length: 19 residues. Losses at the gene ends were 1 base for V and 7 bases for J; bases not matched to a gene: 10. CDR3 DNA sequence: TGCGCCAGCAGCCAAGCCGGGACTAGCGGGAGGGTTACGTTGAATGAGCAGTTCTTC. The encoded protein is CASSQAGTSGRVTLNEQFF.

The V and J genes are TRBV7-9 and TRBJ2-2, with D unclear. The CDR3 length is 14 residues. CDR1 and CDR2 (germline): SEHNR, FQNEAQ (reference sequence). V was trimmed by 5 bases and J by 2 bases, leaving 9 bases between them. This CDR3 reads CASSPGGNTGELFF. The CDR3 nucleotides are TGTGCCAGCAGCCCCGGTGGTAACACCGGGGAGCTGTTTTTT.

The chain links TRBV11-2 to TRBJ2-1; 9 bases match TRBD2. The CDR3 extends over 18 amino acids. Germline-derived CDR1 and CDR2 are SGHAT and FQNNGV. Trimming at V came to 3 bases and at J to 4 bases, leaving 13 bases not matched to a gene. Here the CDR3 DNA reads TGTGCCAGCAGCTTGCAGATCGGGCTAGCGGGACAGTACAATGAGCAGTTCTTC. Protein: CASSLQIGLAGQYNEQFF.

A few counts support this clone. The chain combines TRBV5-1 with TRBJ1-2, with a possible D match to TRBD1 (5 bases). From germline, CDR1 is SGHRS and CDR2 YFSETQ. The V gene lost 0 bases and the J gene lost 7 bases, with 10 bases spanning the gap. CDR3 length equals 13 residues. The CDR3 DNA sequence: TGCGCCAGCAGCTTGGACAGGCAATCTGGCTACACCTTC. Protein product: CASSLDRQSGYTF.

This clone came up once. This chain uses TRBV3-1 (or the pseudogene TRBV3-2) with TRBJ1-2, with D perhaps matching TRBD1 (5 bases). Deletions cut 1 base from V and 8 bases from J, with 14 bases between. From germline, CDR1 is LGHDT and CDR2 YNNKEL (reference sequence). The CDR3 is made up of 14 amino acids. Here the CDR3 DNA reads TGTGCCAGCAGCCAAGTGTTAAGGGGTTCCGGCTACACCTTC. This translates into CASSQVLRGSGYTF.

The CDR3 loop is CASSPEAAGYTF. The CDR3, as DNA: TGTGCCAGCAGCCCCGAGGCAGCCGGCTACACCTTC. The V and J genes are TRBV7-9 and TRBJ1-2; D is ambiguous. There are 12 residues in the CDR3. Looked up from germline, CDR1 is SEHNR and CDR2 is FQNEAQ (reference sequence). Trimming took 5 bases from V and 8 from J, leaving 12 bases between them.